Listed below are T cell receptor beta chains from one sample, sequenced in a study of blood T cell repertoires in COVID-19. TCRdb keeps only in-frame clones here, not all; method: immunoSEQ multiplex PCR. This table holds some 77,000 clones, around 88% found once. Sequencing input: peripheral blood. The receptor set was obtained from a man aged 25-45 years with acute or convalescent COVID-19. CDR3s include the opening cysteine and the closing phenylalanine or tryptophan. Rows may omit the clone size; those that give it use once, few, many or a size class.

>TRBV3-1/TRBV3-2|.
CASSRQGQSLGGYTF
>TRBV18|once
CASSLRQGVGYTF
>TRBV12-3/TRBV12-4|once
CASSTQFPEPQHF
>TRBV27|.
CASSSHREGSSYEQYF
>TRBV5-1|.
CASSLVGGQGLGETQYF
>TRBV27|.
CASSSAGGNTIYF
>TRBV2|once
CASSEFAGGGNTIYF
>TRBV7-2|.
CASSPFSGAKNIQYF
>TRBV30|.
CAWKGQRVGSPLHF
>TRBV28|.
CASRVAGGEETQYF
>TRBV28|.
CASSAETAGGDLQQFF
>TRBV14|.
CASSQDARRTSGYNEQFF
>TRBV19|.
CASSIAPAEVYNEQFF
>TRBV7-2|.
CASGEDRDYEQYF
>TRBV3-1/TRBV3-2|.
CASSQDLGEQYF
>TRBV9|.
CASSPRQRDEQYF
>TRBV5-1|.
CASSRSGDSYEQYF
>TRBV28|.
CASSLWGRGQGEAFF
>TRBV7-8|.
CASSGGQGGSYNEQFF
>TRBV7-9|.
CASSLAGSGLYTEAFF
>TRBV28|.
CASSSLLPQHF
>TRBV4-1|.
CASSQGLAGGPQETQYF
>TRBV28|.
CASSLRGRSGELFF
>TRBV5-1|.
CASRRAYTDTQYF